The T cell receptor beta chain described here comes from a study of cytomegalovirus exposure and HLA in healthy donors. Whole-study findings and limits: TCR beta V- and J-gene trimming, according to a later analysis, was linked to a missense DCLRE1C variant. Immune exposure information available was restricted to CMV serostatus. Some V segments (TRBV6-2 and TRBV6-3 among them) were excluded as indistinguishable.

About this clone itself: Its specificity is unknown.

This CDR3 is 14 amino acids long. Germline V gene sequence: CDR1 MNHNY, CDR2 SVGAGI (reference sequence). V shed 6 bases and J 3 bases; nucleotides not matched to a gene: 7. Use of 60 Vbeta and 13 Jbeta primers characterized the PCR. Assay used: immunoSEQ multiplex PCR; TCRdb lists only in-frame clones, some missing. The repertoire holds about 210,000 clones, with around nine tenths as singletons. These donors counted as nominally healthy when sampled, but unrecorded immune exposures were likely. This sequence joins TRBV6-6 and TRBJ1-1; TRBD1 matches at 7 bases. The sample was PBMCs. This receptor was identified in a woman under 40 in good health and CMV-seronegative. CDR3: CASSTRQGYTEAFF. CDR3 sequence (DNA): TGTGCCAGCAGCACACGACAGGGTTACACTGAAGCTTTCTTT.